This TCR beta chain was identified in a study of blood T cell repertoires in COVID-19. Study overall: The United States, Italy and Spain provided the acute and convalescent COVID-19 samples. Nucleic acid was either cDNA or gDNA, and it came from T cells, B-cell-depleted T cells, or PBMCs.

Methods used by the authors: Amplification of reference gene primers was used by the study to estimate nucleated cell counts. The method was immunoSEQ multiplex PCR; TCRdb's version includes in-frame clones alone and lacks a portion of them. Clone size and the V and J calls come from that table; the DNA yielded D and trimming. The sample shows 200,000 to 250,000 clones, roughly 80% of them seen only once. Germline assignment: CDR1 LGHDT and CDR2 YNNKEL (reference sequence). This CDR3 has 16 amino acids. V shed 2 bases, J shed 7 bases, and the junction held 12 bases outside the gene matches. This clone was detected only once.

Specimen: peripheral blood. V and J are TRBV3-1 (or the pseudogene TRBV3-2) and TRBJ2-5; 8 bases align to TRBD1. The clonotype originates from a woman aged 65 to 85 with acute or convalescent COVID-19. CDR3 in amino acids: CASSQLASGQGRTQYF. DNA of the CDR3: TGTGCCAGCAGCCAATTAGCATCAGGACAGGGTAGGACCCAGTACTTC.